These 25 T cell receptor beta chains originate from one sample sequenced in a study of blood T cell repertoires in COVID-19 (dated by TCRdb to about 2020). Libraries came from the immunoSEQ multiplex PCR assay. TCRdb holds this immuneACCESS table with in-frame rearrangements only. Some clones are missing; in checked studies, unresolved V genes explain under half, and the rest has no known cause. Recorded for this sample are roughly 350,000 clones; over 70% of them occurred a single time. The ten largest clones add up to over 6% of the sample. Sequences were obtained from peripheral blood. The receptor source for this set is a woman in her fifties or sixties with COVID-19, enrolled during active disease.

The CDR3 coding sequence is TGTGCTAGTGGTTTGCCAACGGGACAAATATACGAGCAGTACTTC. The encoded protein is CASGLPTGQIYEQYF. The rearrangement joins TRBV12-5 to TRBJ2-7, with a weak D call TRBD1 (6 bases). CDR3 size: 15 residues. V was cut by 2 bases and J by 4 bases, with 15 bases left in between. Looked up from germline, CDR1 is LGHNT and CDR2 is FRNRAP.

The chain links TRBV6-5 to TRBJ2-7, with D tentatively TRBD2 (5 bases). Trimming pared 7 bases from V and 3 bases from J, leaving 19 bases between. CDR1 and CDR2 from the germline V gene are MNHEY and SVGAGI. The CDR3 is made up of 15 amino acids. CDR3 residues: CASKTGTVGIYEQYF. Written as DNA, the CDR3 is TGTGCCAGCAAAACGGGAACAGTAGGGATCTACGAGCAGTACTTC.

This rearrangement joins TRBV11-2 to TRBJ1-1; the match to TRBD1 covers 9 bases. Germline lookup yields CDR1 SGHAT and CDR2 FQNNGV. The CDR3 length is 15 residues. Losses at the gene ends were 5 bases for V and 5 bases for J; bases not matched to a gene: 9. CDR3 residues: CASSLHRGLGTEAFF. CDR3 DNA: TGTGCCAGCAGCCTTCACAGGGGGCTCGGGACTGAAGCTTTCTTT.

This clone was detected once. The rearrangement links TRBV4-1 to TRBJ2-3, with TRBD2 matching 13 bases. J gave up 4 bases and V 3 bases, and 13 bases lay outside the gene matches. CDR1 MGHRA and CDR2 YSYEKL come from the germline V gene. This CDR3 contains 19 residues. CDR3 DNA sequence: TGCGCCAGCAGCCACCGCCCTATCCCACTAGCGGGAGGGGCAGATACGCAGTATTTT. Residues: CASSHRPIPLAGGADTQYF.

The CDR3 bases are TGTGCCAGCAGCCAGACTCTAGCCGGTGAGCAGTTCTTC. This translates into CASSQTLAGEQFF. The chain carries TRBV6-4 and TRBJ2-1; D may be TRBD2 (5 bases). Per the germline V gene, CDR1 is MRHNA and CDR2 is SNTAGT. V was trimmed by 6 bases and J by 9 bases, leaving 15 bases between them. The CDR3 totals 13 residues.

The chain joins TRBV19 to TRBJ2-5; 10 nucleotides line up with TRBD1. V dropped 5 bases and J dropped 3; count of bases not matched to a gene: 6. Germline V gene lookup returns CDR1 LNHDA and CDR2 SQIVND (reference sequence). The CDR3 is 15 amino acids. The CDR3 region has the DNA TGTGCCAGTAGTGCCCTGACAGGGGGCGAAGAGACCCAGTACTTC. Encoded protein: CASSALTGGEETQYF.

Notes on this clone: Other DNA sequences within the sample encode an identical CDR3. The chain joins TRBV5-1 to TRBJ2-1, with a possible D match to TRBD2 (5 bases). CDR3 length equals 15 residues. V lost 2 bases, J lost 0 bases, and 9 bases lay in between. The germline gives CDR1 SGHRS, CDR2 YFSETQ. This CDR3 reads CASSLGSSSYNEQFF. The DNA for the CDR3 is TGCGCCAGCAGCTTAGGGAGTAGCTCCTACAATGAGCAGTTCTTC.

The V call is TRBV27, the J call TRBJ1-1; D remains ambiguous. V lost 5 bases and J 0 bases, leaving 7 bases between the germline ends. The CDR3 is 13 amino acids. In germline, CDR1 is MNHEY, CDR2 SMNVEV (reference sequence). This CDR3 reads CASSNSLNTEAFF. CDR3 nucleotide sequence: TGTGCCAGCAGTAACAGCTTGAACACTGAAGCTTTCTTT.

The chain recombines TRBV7-6 with TRBJ1-5, with 8 bases fitting TRBD1. Germline V gene data show CDR1 as SGHVS and CDR2 as FNYEAQ. The CDR3 loop spans 15 amino acids. The V segment lost 1 base and the J segment 6 bases; nucleotides outside the gene matches: 5. The CDR3 reads CASSLGTGTTQPQHF. DNA of the CDR3: TGTGCCAGCAGCTTAGGGACAGGGACGACTCAGCCCCAGCATTTT.

The chain has TRBV2 and TRBJ1-5, with D perhaps matching TRBD1 (6 bases). V was clipped by 7 bases and J by 3 bases, with 13 bases between them. This CDR3 is built from 14 residues. Germline V CDR1 and CDR2: SNHLY, FYNNEI. The CDR3 reads CASKGQGSNQPQHF. CDR3 bases: TGTGCCAGCAAGGGTCAGGGGTCCAATCAGCCCCAGCATTTT.

The rearrangement links TRBV7-9 to TRBJ1-2, with 7 bases identical to TRBD1. Trimming at V came to 3 bases and at J to 1 base, leaving 8 bases not matched to a gene. The CDR3 is made up of 16 amino acids. CDR1 and CDR2 from the germline V gene are SEHNR and FQNEAQ (reference sequence). CDR3 in amino acids: CASSFLTTGINYGYTF. The CDR3, as DNA: TGTGCCAGCAGCTTCCTAACGACAGGGATTAACTATGGCTACACCTTC.

The chain joins TRBV5-4 to TRBJ2-2; 8 bases map to TRBD2. The V gene's germline CDR1 is SGHNT and CDR2 YYREEE (reference sequence). This CDR3 is 15 amino acids long. V shed 0 bases and J 5 bases; nucleotides not matched to a gene: 3. In DNA form, the CDR3 reads TGTGCCAGCAGCTTGGTGGCGGGAGGTACCGGGGAGCTGTTTTTT. Translation gives CASSLVAGGTGELFF.

V gene TRBV7-9 combines with J gene TRBJ1-2; 7 bases fit TRBD1. Germline V gene data show CDR1 as SEHNR and CDR2 as FQNEAQ (reference sequence). This CDR3 contains 12 residues. With V trimmed by 6 bases and J by 8 bases, 6 bases remained unmatched. The DNA for the CDR3 is TGTGCCAGCAGTATGACAGGGTACGGCTACACCTTC. It is translated as CASSMTGYGYTF.

The chain carries TRBV30 and TRBJ2-5, with TRBD2 matching 9 bases. V shed 3 bases, J shed 4 bases, and the junction held 9 bases outside the gene matches. This CDR3 has 15 amino acids. CDR1 and CDR2 from the germline V gene are GTSNPN and SVGIG (reference sequence). The CDR3 bases are TGTGCCTGGAGAGTAGGCCTAGCGGGGCCAGAGACCCAGTACTTC. Amino acids: CAWRVGLAGPETQYF. Complete variable domain (other parts from reference TRBV30 and TRBJ2-5): SQTIHQWPATLVQPVGSPLSLECTVEGTSNPNLYWYRQAAGRGLQLLFYSVGIGQISSEVPQNLSASRPQDRQFILSSKKLLLSDSGFYLCAWRVGLAGPETQYFGPGTRLLVL.

This chain uses TRBV30 with TRBJ2-1; 7 nucleotides align to TRBD2. The CDR3 runs to 14 residues. Germline V CDR1 and CDR2: GTSNPN, SVGIG (reference sequence). The V and J ends lost 2 bases and 6 bases, in that order; junction bases with no gene match: 7. CDR3 sequence: CAWSPGSSGNEQFF. CDR3 sequence (DNA): TGTGCCTGGAGTCCGGGGTCTAGCGGCAATGAGCAGTTCTTC.

The chain joins TRBV5-6 to TRBJ2-7; 7 bases match TRBD1. Germline assignment: CDR1 SGHDT and CDR2 YYEEEE. The CDR3 contains 17 residues. V trimming: 4 bases; J trimming: 0 bases; junction bases outside the gene matches: 13. The CDR3 nucleotides read TGTGCCAGCAGCCAACCGACCGGGACAGCGTTCTCCTACGAGCAGTACTTC. As protein: CASSQPTGTAFSYEQYF.

This clone came up once. J is TRBJ2-3 and V is TRBV6-5, with TRBD2 matching over 9 bases. The junction had 1 base not matched to a gene; V was cut back by 8 bases and J by 1 base. Per germline, CDR1 MNHEY and CDR2 SVGAGI. This CDR3 is built from 13 residues. The CDR3 coding sequence is TGTGCCAGCGTAGCGGGAGGCACAGATACGCAGTATTTT. Amino acid sequence: CASVAGGTDTQYF.

The gene calls are TRBV5-1 and TRBJ2-4; D not resolved. Deletions cut 1 base from V and 1 base from J, with 18 bases between. The CDR3 loop spans 18 amino acids. The germline CDR1 and CDR2 sequences are SGHRS and YFSETQ. CDR3: CASSLSSVAMQAKNIQYF. CDR3 nucleotide sequence: TGCGCCAGCAGCTTGTCTTCTGTGGCAATGCAGGCCAAAAACATTCAGTACTTC. The variable domain in full, with the rest retrieved from reference TRBV5-1 and TRBJ2-4, is KAGVTQTPRYLIKTRGQQVTLSCSPISGHRSVSWYQQTPGQGLQFLFEYFSETQRNKGNFPGRFSGRQFSNSRSEMNVSTLELGDSALYLCASSLSSVAMQAKNIQYFGAGTRLSVL.

This rearrangement joins TRBV5-5 to TRBJ2-7; weak D call: TRBD1 (5 bases). This CDR3 has 14 amino acids. V shed 1 base and J shed 3 bases, with 11 bases lying between them. Germline V CDR1 and CDR2: SGHKS, YYEKEE (reference sequence). Here the CDR3 DNA reads TGTGCCAGCAGCTTGATTGGGCAGGGCTACGAGCAGTACTTC. Protein product: CASSLIGQGYEQYF.

The gene calls are TRBV19 and TRBJ1-2, with D unclear. V lost 3 bases and J 1 base, leaving 12 bases between the germline ends. Germline-derived CDR1 and CDR2 are LNHDA and SQIVND (reference sequence). The CDR3 is 15 residues long. CDR3 in DNA: TGTGCCAGTAGTATGGACTTACCGATTAACTATGGCTACACCTTC. Translation gives CASSMDLPINYGYTF.

The chain is built from TRBV4-1 and TRBJ1-5; no clear D. Trimming stripped 4 bases from V and 5 bases from J, with 12 bases between. Germline CDR1 and CDR2: MGHRA and YSYEKL. This CDR3 has 14 amino acids. CDR3: CASSLYVDDQPQHF. The DNA for the CDR3 is TGCGCCAGCAGCCTTTACGTAGATGATCAGCCCCAGCATTTT.

This chain joins TRBV21-1 and TRBJ2-4; the table gives TRBD1 as D, unverified against the DNA. TRBV21-1 is described as a pseudogene. The CDR3 spans 14 residues. The CDR3 loop is CASSKTGYKNIQYF. For the CDR3, the DNA is TGTGCCAGCAGCAAAACAGGGTACAAAAACATTCAGTACTTC.

The rearrangement joins TRBV20-1 to TRBJ1-2; D may be TRBD1 (5 bases). The CDR3 is 12 residues long. Per the germline V gene, CDR1 is DFQATT and CDR2 is SNEGSKA (reference sequence). The V end was cut by 3 bases, the J end by 5 bases, with 10 bases between. This chain's CDR3 is CSASGGGYGYTF. The CDR3 nucleotides are TGCAGTGCTAGTGGGGGAGGGTATGGCTACACCTTC.

The chain joins TRBV3-1 (or the pseudogene TRBV3-2) to TRBJ1-2; a weak D match, TRBD1 (5 bases). The CDR3 sequence is 15 residues long. Trimming stripped 3 bases from V and 8 bases from J, with 19 bases between. The germline V gene encodes CDR1 LGHDT and CDR2 YNNKEL (reference sequence). CDR3 bases: TGTGCCAGCAGCCACCGTGACAGATCAGAGAGGGGCTACACCTTC. This codes for CASSHRDRSERGYTF.

The chain employs TRBV30 and TRBJ1-3, with 11 bases aligning to TRBD1. J lost 3 bases, V lost 2 bases, and 6 bases had no gene match. The CDR3 runs to 16 residues. CDR1 GTSNPN and CDR2 SVGIG come from the germline V gene (reference sequence). The CDR3 DNA is TGTGCCTGGAGTCTAGGGACAGGGGGAGTTGGAAACACCATATATTTT. Its protein product is CAWSLGTGGVGNTIYF.